This TCR beta chain was obtained from a study of post-analysis software for immune sequencing data. Background on the study: Relapsing-remitting, secondary progressive and progressive-relapsing forms made up the multiple sclerosis disease courses.

Study-wide results and caveats: The five TRBV segments detected at higher frequency in patients than in controls included TRBV5-6, TRBV5-1 and TRBV20-1. Among multiple sclerosis patients, normalized Chao1 diversity was significantly below that of controls. Samples prepared in the same batch strongly co-clustered by F measure.

This CDR3 region has 16 residues. In germline, CDR1 is MGHRA, CDR2 YSYEKL. V dropped 0 bases and J dropped 9 bases, with 18 bases sitting between them. This clonotype has more than one count but fewer than ten. Its specificity is not known. The TCR beta cDNA libraries carried unique molecular identifiers. TCRdb reprocessed the PCR reads via MiXCR and lists one record per CDR3 protein. The table has 450,000 to 650,000 distinct CDR3 sequences, roughly 45% seen once. The source material was blood. This rearrangement joins TRBV4-1 to TRBJ2-1, with D maybe TRBD1 (5 bases). This TCR derives from a girl aged 10 to 17 with multiple sclerosis. The CDR3 sequence is CASSQEGLRAGGEQFF. In DNA form, the CDR3 reads TGCGCCAGCAGCCAAGAGGGGCTCCGGGCCGGCGGTGAGCAGTTCTTC.